A selection of T cell receptor beta chains follows, all from one sample in a study of blood T cell repertoires in COVID-19. The protocol was immunoSEQ multiplex PCR, while the TCRdb copy is restricted to in-frame clones and leaves out a portion. The sample yields hundreds of thousands of clones, about 88% seen once. The sample comprised PBMCs or T cells enriched from blood (not recorded which). Receptors were obtained from a woman in her forties who had recovered from COVID-19. Each CDR3 is given with its conserved first and last residue. Fields, in order: D gene, V gene, clone size, J gene, CDR3 DNA, CDR3 protein. The D gene is left open where the match is weak. A clone size is listed for some rows: how often the clone was seen (once, few, many), or a class if it is expanded.

>.|TRBV7-3|.|TRBJ2-3
TGTGCCAGCAGCCCAACCGCTCTAGACGGCACAGATACGCAGTATTTT
CASSPTALDGTDTQYF
>TRBD1|TRBV5-6|.|TRBJ1-2
TGTGCCAGCAGCTGGGCGGACAGGGAGCATATTGGCTACACCTTC
CASSWADREHIGYTF
>TRBD2|TRBV5-1|.|TRBJ2-5
TGCGCCAGCAGCTTGTCGACTAGCGGGACCGGGACCCAGTACTTC
CASSLSTSGTGTQYF
>.|TRBV4-1|few|TRBJ2-1
TGCGCCAGCAGCCCGCGTTATCCCTCGAATGAGCAGTTCTTC
CASSPRYPSNEQFF
>TRBD1|TRBV29-1|.|TRBJ2-7
TGCAGCGTTGATAGGGGACAGGGGAACGAGCAGTACTTC
CSVDRGQGNEQYF
>TRBD1|TRBV2|.|TRBJ2-2
TGTGCCAGCAGCCCGACAGGGATCACCACCGGGGAGCTGTTTTTT
CASSPTGITTGELFF
>TRBD2|TRBV30|.|TRBJ2-7
TGTGCCTGGAGCGCGGACACTAGCGGTCCCTACGAGCAGTACTTC
CAWSADTSGPYEQYF
>TRBD1|TRBV29-1|.|TRBJ1-4
TGCAGCGCCAACACAGGGGTAGAAAAACTGTTTTTT
CSANTGVEKLFF
>.|TRBV28|.|TRBJ2-5
TGTGCCAGCGAGCACCGGGGGTACCAAGAGACCCAGTACTTC
CASEHRGYQETQYF
>TRBD1|TRBV6-5|.|TRBJ1-2
TGTGCCAGCAGAGCCCGGACAGGGGGCGATGGCTACACCTTC
CASRARTGGDGYTF
>.|TRBV19|.|TRBJ2-1
TGTGCCAGTAGTATAGACGGAAACAGTGAGCAGTTCTTC
CASSIDGNSEQFF
>TRBD1|TRBV30|.|TRBJ1-1
TGTGCCTGGAGGGGACAGGGCCACGGGGGTGAAGCTTTCTTT
CAWRGQGHGGEAFF
>.|TRBV6-5|few|TRBJ1-3
TGTGCCAGCAGTACAACCCAGGACAGCGGAAACACCATATATTTT
CASSTTQDSGNTIYF
>TRBD1|TRBV3-1/TRBV3-2|.|TRBJ2-5
TGTGCCATCTCACAGGGGGCCAAAGAGACCCAGTACTTC
CAISQGAKETQYF
>TRBD1|TRBV28|.|TRBJ1-2
TGTGCCAGCACCCCTTTGACAGGGAGATATGGCTACACCTTC
CASTPLTGRYGYTF